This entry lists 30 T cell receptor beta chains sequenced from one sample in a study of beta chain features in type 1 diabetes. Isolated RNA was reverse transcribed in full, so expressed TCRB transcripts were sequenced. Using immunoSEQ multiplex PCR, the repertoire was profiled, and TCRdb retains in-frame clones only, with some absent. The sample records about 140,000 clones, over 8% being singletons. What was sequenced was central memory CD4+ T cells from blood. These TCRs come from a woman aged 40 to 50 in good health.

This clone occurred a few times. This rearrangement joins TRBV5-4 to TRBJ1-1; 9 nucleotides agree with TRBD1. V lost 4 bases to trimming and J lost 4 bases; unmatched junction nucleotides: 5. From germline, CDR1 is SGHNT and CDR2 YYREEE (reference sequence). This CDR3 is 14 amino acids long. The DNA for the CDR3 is TGTGCCAGCAGCCAGGACAGGGGTGGCACTGAAGCTTTCTTT. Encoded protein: CASSQDRGGTEAFF.

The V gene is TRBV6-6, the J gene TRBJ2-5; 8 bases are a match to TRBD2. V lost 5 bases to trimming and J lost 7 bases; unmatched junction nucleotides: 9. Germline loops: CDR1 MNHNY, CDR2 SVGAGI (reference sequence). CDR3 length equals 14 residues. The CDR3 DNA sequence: TGTGCCAGCAGTAGGTCGGGGGGGACCTTGACCCAGTACTTC. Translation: CASSRSGGTLTQYF.

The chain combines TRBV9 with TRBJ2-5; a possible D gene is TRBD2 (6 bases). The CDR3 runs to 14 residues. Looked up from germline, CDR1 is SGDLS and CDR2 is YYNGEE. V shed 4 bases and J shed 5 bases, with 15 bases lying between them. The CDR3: CASSIASGRETQYF. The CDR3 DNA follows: TGTGCCAGCAGCATCGCAAGTGGGAGGGAGACCCAGTACTTC.

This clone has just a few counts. The CDR3 protein is CATGRGSTGNTIYF. Written as DNA, the CDR3 is TGTGCCACCGGACGGGGTTCGACAGGAAACACCATATATTTT. This chain joins TRBV15 and TRBJ1-3, with unresolved D. V lost 8 bases, J lost 4 bases, and 15 bases lay in between. This CDR3 has 14 residues. In germline, CDR1 is LNHNV, CDR2 YYDKDF (reference sequence). Complete variable domain (other parts from reference TRBV15 and TRBJ1-3): DAMVIQNPRYQVTQFGKPVTLSCSQTLNHNVMYWYQQKSSQAPKLLFHYYDKDFNNEADTPDNFQSRRPNTSFCFLDIRSPGLGDTAMYLCATGRGSTGNTIYFGEGSWLTVV.

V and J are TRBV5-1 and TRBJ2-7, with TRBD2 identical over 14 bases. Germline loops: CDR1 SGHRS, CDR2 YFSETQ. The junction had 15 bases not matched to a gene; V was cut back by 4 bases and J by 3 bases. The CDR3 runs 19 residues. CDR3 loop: CASSRQPPGLAGGYYEQYF. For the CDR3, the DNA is TGCGCCAGCAGCCGCCAGCCTCCTGGACTAGCGGGGGGTTACTACGAGCAGTACTTC.

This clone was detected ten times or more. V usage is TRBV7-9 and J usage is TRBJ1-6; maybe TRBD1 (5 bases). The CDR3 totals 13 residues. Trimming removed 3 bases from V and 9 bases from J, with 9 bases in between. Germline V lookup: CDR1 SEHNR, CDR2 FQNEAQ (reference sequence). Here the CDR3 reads CASSLGGPSPLHF. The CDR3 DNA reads TGTGCCAGCAGCTTGGGGGGACCTTCACCCCTCCACTTT.

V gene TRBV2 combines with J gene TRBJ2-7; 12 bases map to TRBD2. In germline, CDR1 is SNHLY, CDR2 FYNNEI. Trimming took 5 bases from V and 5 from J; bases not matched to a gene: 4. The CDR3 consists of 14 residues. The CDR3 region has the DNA TGTGCCAGCAGTCCTAGCGGGGGGGCCAACGAGCAGTACTTC. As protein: CASSPSGGANEQYF.

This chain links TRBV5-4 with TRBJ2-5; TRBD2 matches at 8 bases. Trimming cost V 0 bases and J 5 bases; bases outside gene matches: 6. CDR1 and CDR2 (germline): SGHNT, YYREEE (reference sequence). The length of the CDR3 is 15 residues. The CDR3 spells CASSLGGTSGETQYF. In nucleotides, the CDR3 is TGTGCCAGCAGCTTGGGGGGTACTAGCGGTGAGACCCAGTACTTC. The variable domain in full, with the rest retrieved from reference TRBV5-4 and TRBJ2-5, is ETGVTQSPTHLIKTRGQQVTLRCSSQSGHNTVSWYQQALGQGPQFIFQYYREEENGRGNFPPRFSGLQFPNYSSELNVNALELDDSALYLCASSLGGTSGETQYFGPGTRLLVL.

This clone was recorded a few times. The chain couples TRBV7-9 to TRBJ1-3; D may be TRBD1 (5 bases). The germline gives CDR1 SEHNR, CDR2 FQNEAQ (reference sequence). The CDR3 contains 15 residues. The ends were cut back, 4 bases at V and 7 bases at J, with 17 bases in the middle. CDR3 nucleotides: TGTGCCAGCAGCTCCCTGACAGACTCAGGCAACACCATATATTTT. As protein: CASSSLTDSGNTIYF.

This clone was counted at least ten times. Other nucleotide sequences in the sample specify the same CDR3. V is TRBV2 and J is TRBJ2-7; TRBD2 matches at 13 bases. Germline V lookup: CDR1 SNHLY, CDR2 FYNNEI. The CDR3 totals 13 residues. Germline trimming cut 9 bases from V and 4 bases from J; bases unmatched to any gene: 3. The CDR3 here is CASQTSGGYEQYF. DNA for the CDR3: TGTGCCAGTCAGACTAGCGGGGGGTACGAGCAGTACTTC.

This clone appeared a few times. CDR3 amino acids: CASRRGLAEADTQYF. Written as DNA, the CDR3 is TGTGCCAGCAGGAGGGGACTAGCGGAGGCAGATACGCAGTATTTT. The V gene is TRBV6-1, the J gene TRBJ2-3; 11 positions match TRBD2. This CDR3 has 15 residues. Germline V gene lookup returns CDR1 MNHNS and CDR2 SASEGT. V shed 6 bases, J shed 4 bases, and the junction held 6 bases outside the gene matches.

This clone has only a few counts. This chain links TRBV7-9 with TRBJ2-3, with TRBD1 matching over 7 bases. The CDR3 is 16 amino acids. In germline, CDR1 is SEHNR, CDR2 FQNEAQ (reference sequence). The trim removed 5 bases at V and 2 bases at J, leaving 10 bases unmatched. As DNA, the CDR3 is TGTGCCAGCAGCCCCCTACTGGGACAGAACACAGATACGCAGTATTTT. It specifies CASSPLLGQNTDTQYF. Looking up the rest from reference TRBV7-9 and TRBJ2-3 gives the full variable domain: DTGVSQNPRHKITKRGQNVTFRCDPISEHNRLYWYRQTLGQGPEFLTYFQNEAQLEKSRLLSDRFSAERPKGSFSTLEIQRTEQGDSAMYLCASSPLLGQNTDTQYFGPGTRLTVL.

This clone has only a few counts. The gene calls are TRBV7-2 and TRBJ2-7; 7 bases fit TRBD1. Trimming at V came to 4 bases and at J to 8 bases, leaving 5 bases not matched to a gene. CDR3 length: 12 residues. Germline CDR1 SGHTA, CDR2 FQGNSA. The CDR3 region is CASSSRTGQQYF. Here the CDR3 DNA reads TGTGCCAGCAGCTCCCGGACAGGCCAGCAGTACTTC.

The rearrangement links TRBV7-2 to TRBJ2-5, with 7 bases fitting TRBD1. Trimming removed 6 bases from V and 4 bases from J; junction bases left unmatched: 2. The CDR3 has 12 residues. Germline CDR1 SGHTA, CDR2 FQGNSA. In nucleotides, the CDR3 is TGTGCCAGCAGTCGACAGGGAGAGACCCAGTACTTC. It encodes CASSRQGETQYF.

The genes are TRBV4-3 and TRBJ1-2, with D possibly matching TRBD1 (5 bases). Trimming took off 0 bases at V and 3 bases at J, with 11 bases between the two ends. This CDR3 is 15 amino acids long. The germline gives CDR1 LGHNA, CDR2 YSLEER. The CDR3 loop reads CASSQDARADYGYTF. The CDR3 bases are TGCGCCAGCAGCCAAGATGCCAGGGCCGACTATGGCTACACCTTC.

The CDR3 DNA is TGTGCCACCCTAGGAGGGCTTGGTCAGCCCCAGCATTTT. As protein: CATLGGLGQPQHF. The V gene is TRBV19, the J gene TRBJ1-5; D is ambiguous. Germline CDR1 is LNHDA and CDR2 is SQIVND (reference sequence). The CDR3 consists of 13 residues. V lost 10 bases and J 6 bases, leaving 16 bases between the germline ends.

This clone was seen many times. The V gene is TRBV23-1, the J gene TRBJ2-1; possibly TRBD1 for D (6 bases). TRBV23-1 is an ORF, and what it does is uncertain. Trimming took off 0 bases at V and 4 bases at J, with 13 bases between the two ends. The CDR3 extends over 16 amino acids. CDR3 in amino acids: CASSQSTRQGYNEQFF. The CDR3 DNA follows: TGCGCCAGCAGTCAATCGACGCGGCAGGGGTACAATGAGCAGTTCTTC.

The CDR3 here is CASSKGLAGNTDTQYF. DNA for the CDR3: TGTGCCAGCAGCAAGGGACTAGCGGGAAACACAGATACGCAGTATTTT. The chain carries TRBV7-8 and TRBJ2-3; TRBD2 agrees at 13 bases. Germline values: CDR1 SGHVS, CDR2 FQNEAQ. V trimming: 5 bases; J trimming: 2 bases; junction bases outside the gene matches: 4. The CDR3 covers 16 residues.

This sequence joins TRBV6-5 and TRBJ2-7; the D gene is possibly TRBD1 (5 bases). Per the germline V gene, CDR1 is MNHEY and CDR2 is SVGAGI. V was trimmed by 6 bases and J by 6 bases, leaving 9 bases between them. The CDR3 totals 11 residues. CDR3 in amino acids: CASSTGREQYF. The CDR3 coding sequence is TGTGCCAGCAGCACAGGTCGCGAGCAGTACTTC.

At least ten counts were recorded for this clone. The CDR3, as DNA: TGTGCCAGTAGTGTCCTCAGGGAAAGCACAGATACGCAGTATTTT. This gives the protein CASSVLRESTDTQYF. This chain uses TRBV19 with TRBJ2-3; perhaps TRBD1 as D (5 bases). The V gene lost 5 bases and the J gene lost 0 bases, with 12 bases spanning the gap. The germline V gene encodes CDR1 LNHDA and CDR2 SQIVND (reference sequence). This CDR3 spans 15 amino acids.

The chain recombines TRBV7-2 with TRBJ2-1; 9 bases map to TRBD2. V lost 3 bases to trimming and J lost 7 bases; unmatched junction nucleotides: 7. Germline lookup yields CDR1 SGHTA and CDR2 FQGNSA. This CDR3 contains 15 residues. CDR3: CASSFAGLAGNEQFF. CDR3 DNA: TGTGCCAGCAGCTTTGCGGGACTAGCCGGAAATGAGCAGTTCTTC.

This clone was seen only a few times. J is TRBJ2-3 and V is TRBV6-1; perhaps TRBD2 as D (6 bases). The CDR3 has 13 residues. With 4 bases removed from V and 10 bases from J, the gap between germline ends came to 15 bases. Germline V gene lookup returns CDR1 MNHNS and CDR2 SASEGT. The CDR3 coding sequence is TGTGCCAGCAGTGTCGAGACTAGGTGGGCGCAGTATTTT. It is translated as CASSVETRWAQYF.

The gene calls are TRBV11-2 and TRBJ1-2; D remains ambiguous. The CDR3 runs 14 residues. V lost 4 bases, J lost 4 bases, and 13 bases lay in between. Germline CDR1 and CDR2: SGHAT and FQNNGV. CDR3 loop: CASSSSGVIYGYTF. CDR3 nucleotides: TGTGCCAGCAGCTCCAGCGGGGTCATCTATGGCTACACCTTC. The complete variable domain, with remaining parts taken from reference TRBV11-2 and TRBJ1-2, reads EAGVAQSPRYKIIEKRQSVAFWCNPISGHATLYWYQQILGQGPKLLIQFQNNGVVDDSQLPKDRFSAERLKGVDSTLKIQPAKLEDSAVYLCASSSSGVIYGYTFGSGTRLTVV.

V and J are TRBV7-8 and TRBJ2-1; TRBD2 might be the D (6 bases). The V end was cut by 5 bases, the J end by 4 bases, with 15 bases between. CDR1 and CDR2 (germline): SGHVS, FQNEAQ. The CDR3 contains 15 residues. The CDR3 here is CASSVISGLYNEQFF. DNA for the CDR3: TGTGCCAGCAGCGTGATAAGCGGACTATACAATGAGCAGTTCTTC.

The CDR3 sequence: CASSFGGETNYGYTF. The CDR3 bases are TGTGCCAGCAGTTTTGGAGGGGAGACTAACTATGGCTACACCTTC. This chain uses TRBV27 with TRBJ1-2, with D possibly being TRBD1 (5 bases). V was trimmed by 3 bases and J by 0 bases, leaving 11 bases between them. Per germline, CDR1 MNHEY and CDR2 SMNVEV (reference sequence). The CDR3 has 15 residues.

CDR3 coding DNA: TGCGCCAGCAGCGTAGGGCTTCTAGGCGGGGGCACAGATACGCAGTATTTT. This codes for CASSVGLLGGGTDTQYF. V is TRBV5-1 and J is TRBJ2-3; tentative D call: TRBD2 (6 bases). V lost 4 bases and J 1 base, leaving 19 bases between the germline ends. The CDR3 length is 17 residues. CDR1 and CDR2 (germline): SGHRS, YFSETQ. Combining the CDR3 with reference TRBV5-1 and TRBJ2-3 gives the whole variable domain KAGVTQTPRYLIKTRGQQVTLSCSPISGHRSVSWYQQTPGQGLQFLFEYFSETQRNKGNFPGRFSGRQFSNSRSEMNVSTLELGDSALYLCASSVGLLGGGTDTQYFGPGTRLTVL.

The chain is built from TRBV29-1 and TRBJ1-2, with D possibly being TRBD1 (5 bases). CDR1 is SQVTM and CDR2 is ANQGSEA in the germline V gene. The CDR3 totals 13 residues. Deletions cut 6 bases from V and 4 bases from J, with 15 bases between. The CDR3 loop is CSVGEQGGYGYTF. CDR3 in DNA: TGCAGCGTCGGAGAGCAGGGTGGCTATGGCTACACCTTC.

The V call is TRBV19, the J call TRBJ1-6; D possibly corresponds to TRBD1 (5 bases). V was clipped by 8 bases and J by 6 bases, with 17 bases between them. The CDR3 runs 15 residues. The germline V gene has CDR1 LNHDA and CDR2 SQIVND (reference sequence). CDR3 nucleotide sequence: TGTGCCAGTTGGATGTCGGGGGTTCCTAATTCACCCCTCCACTTT. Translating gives CASWMSGVPNSPLHF.

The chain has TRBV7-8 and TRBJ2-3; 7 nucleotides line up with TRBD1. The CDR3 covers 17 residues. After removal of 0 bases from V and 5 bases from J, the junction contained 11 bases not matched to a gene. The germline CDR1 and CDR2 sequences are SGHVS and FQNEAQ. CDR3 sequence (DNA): TGTGCCAGCAGCTTAGCGGTGGTGAGACAGGGAAGAGATACGCAGTATTTT. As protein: CASSLAVVRQGRDTQYF.

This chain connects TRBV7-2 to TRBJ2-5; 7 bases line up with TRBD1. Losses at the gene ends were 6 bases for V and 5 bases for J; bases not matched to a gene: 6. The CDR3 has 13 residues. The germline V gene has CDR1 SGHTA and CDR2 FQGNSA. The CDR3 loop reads CASRLQGPETQYF. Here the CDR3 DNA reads TGTGCCAGCAGACTACAGGGGCCGGAGACCCAGTACTTC.